This is a list of T cell receptor beta chains from one sample in a study of cytomegalovirus exposure and HLA in healthy donors. Profiling relied on immunoSEQ multiplex PCR, and the TCRdb table lists in-frame clones only, not all of them. The table has some 74,000 clones, over 60% seen once. The source material was PBMCs. These receptor sequences come from a male donor in good health and CMV-seronegative. CDR3s include the opening cysteine and the closing phenylalanine or tryptophan. Fields, in order: clone size, V gene, D gene, J gene, CDR3 protein, CDR3 DNA. D genes are given only for firm matches. Part of the rows lack a size; the others show once, few, many or a class for expanded clones.

-	TRBV25-1	-	TRBJ2-1	CASSVWGGHDEQFF	TGTGCCAGCAGTGTGTGGGGGGGCCACGATGAGCAGTTCTTC
-	TRBV7-8	-	TRBJ2-3	CASSPVSYGETDTQYF	TGTGCCAGCAGCCCCGTTAGCTATGGGGAGACAGATACGCAGTATTTT
-	TRBV2	TRBD2	TRBJ2-1	CASSGEREGPYNEQFF	TGTGCCAGCAGCGGTGAGCGGGAGGGTCCCTACAATGAGCAGTTCTTC
once	TRBV7-6	TRBD1	TRBJ2-1	CASSTPTGFNEQFF	TGTGCCAGCAGCACACCGACAGGGTTCAATGAGCAGTTCTTC
-	TRBV6-5	-	TRBJ1-3	CASSSRNTIYF	TGTGCCAGCAGTTCTAGAAACACCATATATTTT
few	TRBV5-4	-	TRBJ1-6	CASSLEDSNNSPLNF	TGTGCCAGCAGCTTGGAAGACAGTAATAATTCACCCCTCAACTTT
-	TRBV5-1	-	TRBJ2-1	CASSFLYEQFF	TGCGCCAGCAGTTTTCTGTATGAGCAGTTCTTC
-	TRBV27	-	TRBJ2-1	CASSSISTRQFF	TGTGCCAGCAGTTCCATCTCAACGCGGCAGTTCTTC
-	TRBV7-9	-	TRBJ1-2	CASSPEIGYGYTF	TGTGCCAGCAGCCCTGAAATCGGCTATGGCTACACCTTC
-	TRBV4-3	-	TRBJ1-2	CASGGQSNYGYTF	TGCGCCAGCGGTGGGCAATCTAACTATGGCTACACCTTC
-	TRBV27	-	TRBJ2-7	CASSLTTPGVGVFYEQYF	TGTGCCAGCAGTTTGACGACCCCCGGGGTTGGGGTATTCTACGAGCAGTACTTC
-	TRBV19	-	TRBJ1-5	CATSEMSQGHQPQHF	TGTGCCACCTCCGAGATGTCACAGGGACATCAGCCCCAGCATTTT
-	TRBV18	-	TRBJ2-5	CASSAETQYF	TGTGCCAGCTCTGCGGAGACCCAGTACTTC
once	TRBV27	TRBD1	TRBJ1-6	CASSWQPPDRGYSPLHF	TGTGCCAGCAGTTGGCAACCCCCGGACAGGGGATATTCACCCCTCCACTTT
-	TRBV19	TRBD2	TRBJ2-3	CASSSGSGWTSGRWTDTQYF	TGTGCCAGTAGTAGTGGTTCCGGGTGGACTAGCGGGAGATGGACAGATACGCAGTATTTT
-	TRBV5-1	TRBD1	TRBJ2-7	CASSSGQGSGEQYF	TGCGCCAGCAGCTCGGGACAGGGGTCGGGTGAGCAGTACTTC
-	TRBV2	TRBD1	TRBJ1-1	CASSVQGANTEAFF	TGTGCCAGCAGTGTTCAGGGGGCGAACACTGAAGCTTTCTTT
few	TRBV6-5	TRBD1	TRBJ1-1	CASSLTGATEAFF	TGTGCCAGCAGTCTCACAGGGGCCACTGAAGCTTTCTTT
-	TRBV27	-	TRBJ2-2	CASSSLPSKSTGELFF	TGTGCCAGCAGTTCCCTTCCGAGCAAGTCCACCGGGGAGCTGTTTTTT
-	TRBV9	-	TRBJ2-1	CASSVELADREQFF	TGTGCCAGCAGCGTAGAACTAGCCGATCGGGAGCAGTTCTTC
-	TRBV6-5	TRBD1	TRBJ1-2	CASSYARTGHYGYTF	TGTGCCAGCAGTTACGCACGGACAGGGCACTATGGCTACACCTTC
-	TRBV7-9	-	TRBJ2-7	CASSLDITAYEQYF	TGTGCCAGCAGCTTAGACATTACCGCCTACGAGCAGTACTTC
-	TRBV2	TRBD1	TRBJ2-3	CASSEAVTGWGTDTQYF	TGTGCCAGCAGTGAAGCCGTGACAGGGTGGGGCACAGATACGCAGTATTTT
-	TRBV5-1	TRBD1	TRBJ1-1	CASSSPGTGFEAFF	TGCGCCAGCAGCTCTCCCGGGACAGGGTTTGAAGCTTTCTTT
-	TRBV4-2	TRBD2	TRBJ2-1	CASSQDLAGRYNEQFF	TGTGCCAGCAGCCAAGACCTAGCGGGGCGCTACAATGAGCAGTTCTTC
once	TRBV2	TRBD1	TRBJ1-1	CASSGNRGWEAFF	TGTGCCAGCAGTGGTAACAGGGGATGGGAAGCTTTCTTT